These T cell receptor beta chains were read from a single sample in a study of cytomegalovirus exposure and HLA in healthy donors. The assay was immunoSEQ multiplex PCR, and TCRdb's table has in-frame clones only and misses some. The data hold some 170,000 clones, with about four fifths observed a single time. Input material: PBMCs. These receptors were obtained from a woman aged 18-29 years in good health and CMV-seropositive. Both conserved end residues are trimmed from each CDR3. Size values are once, few and many counts, or a class for expanded clones, and some rows have none.

j_call	v_call	clone_size	cdr3_aa
TRBJ1-2	TRBV4-2	-	ASSRFPAGGQGGYT
TRBJ1-1	TRBV18	-	ASSPRADTEAF
TRBJ2-2	TRBV7-3	-	ASSLYGANTGELF
TRBJ1-2	TRBV2	-	ASSADRGAGYT
TRBJ2-3	TRBV5-1	-	ASRASGADTQY
TRBJ2-5	TRBV6-6	-	ASSSPRLGIQETQY
TRBJ1-3	TRBV2	-	ASSVQSSWGDFFGNTIY
TRBJ2-1	TRBV6-5	few	ASSYRTGTRGEQF
TRBJ2-5	TRBV5-1	-	ASSLAGGPDETQY
TRBJ1-3	TRBV15	-	ATSNTDSGNTIY
TRBJ2-5	TRBV6-4	few	ASSDGQYQETQY
TRBJ2-3	TRBV9	-	ASSPNTDTQY
TRBJ2-3	TRBV30	-	AWTIITSGGVN
TRBJ2-2	TRBV7-9	-	ASSVSGGTLTGELF
TRBJ2-7	TRBV19	-	ASSRGPPNTKDEQY
TRBJ2-6	TRBV6-1	-	ASREQRSGANVLT
TRBJ2-6	TRBV27	-	ASSSPGQGLSGANVLT
TRBJ2-1	TRBV7-9	once	ASSLERGLEQF
TRBJ1-5	TRBV7-6	-	ASSLDRVQPQH
TRBJ2-5	TRBV9	once	ASSAASGGVGETQY
TRBJ2-7	TRBV5-8	-	ASSHRDSYEQY
TRBJ2-3	TRBV6-5	-	ASSYSGGTDTQY
TRBJ2-7	TRBV4-1	-	ASSQPADEQY
TRBJ1-1	TRBV19	-	ASIGQGRRTEAF
TRBJ2-2	TRBV11-2	-	ASSLGGTGELF
TRBJ2-7	TRBV9	-	ASSGDRGWTYEQY
TRBJ1-3	TRBV7-8	-	ASSLGQRATIY
TRBJ2-7	TRBV6-1	-	AIRDAGGYEQY